This record concerns one T cell receptor (beta chain) sequence. The antigen remains unidentified. These data originate in a study of CXCR3-negative and CXCR3-positive naive CD8 T cells. Overall study results and limits: Higher TRB CDR3 hydrophobicity marked CXCR3-positive naive cells relative to CXCR3-negative naive cells.

TRB cDNA libraries were made by UMI-labeled 5' RACE. Reprocessing the 5' RACE reads, TCRdb reports a single entry for every CDR3 protein and omits DNA. This sample's table has about 98,000 distinct CDR3 sequences. The CDR3 consists of 13 residues. From germline, CDR1 is SGHTA and CDR2 FQGTGA. What was sequenced was naive CXCR3+ CD8+ T cells from blood. Subset of the sample: CD45RO-CCR7+CD27+CD95- naive CD8+ T cells expressing CXCR3 (TNR3+). This chain joins TRBV7-3 and TRBJ1-2. The sequence was collected from a human donor in good health. Some clones in this sample may be carry-over from other donors' samples. CDR3 sequence reads: CASSLIGRDGYTF.